The 3 T cell receptor beta chains given below trace back to one sample, sequenced in a study of response to subunit inactivated influenza vaccine. TCRdb reprocessed the RT-PCR reads via MiXCR and lists one record per CDR3 protein. The sample gives hundreds of thousands of distinct CDR3 sequences, around 22% of which show up once; under 13% is in the top ten. This specimen was PBMCs from blood, taken less than 22 months after vaccination. The origin of the receptors is a man between 50 and 69 years old who received an inactivated influenza vaccine.

There are a few counts of this clonotype. V usage is TRBV27 and J usage is TRBJ2-1, with D possibly being TRBD2 (6 bases). The CDR3 totals 17 residues. V lost 5 bases to trimming and J lost 0 bases, with 17 bases between them. Germline values: CDR1 MNHEY, CDR2 SMNVEV (reference sequence). The DNA for the CDR3 is TGTGCCAGCAGTGAACCTAGCGTCCGCTCCTCCTACAATGAGCAGTTCTTC. It translates to CASSEPSVRSSYNEQFF.

The gene calls are TRBV20-1 and TRBJ2-3; 9 bases are shared with TRBD2. The CDR3 consists of 14 residues. The V and J ends lost 5 bases and 0 bases, in that order; junction bases with no gene match: 3. In germline, CDR1 is DFQATT, CDR2 SNEGSKA (reference sequence). DNA of the CDR3: TGCAGTGCTGATACTAGCGGGAGCACAGATACGCAGTATTTT. This encodes CSADTSGSTDTQYF.

The J gene is TRBJ2-3, the V gene TRBV20-1; D not resolved. CDR3 length equals 12 residues. Germline V gene lookup returns CDR1 DFQATT and CDR2 SNEGSKA (reference sequence). Between the trimmed V and J ends, which lost 7 bases and 2 bases, there was a span of 10 bases. CDR3 coding DNA: TGCAGTGAGGGCCGACCCACAGATACGCAGTATTTT. The encoded protein is CSEGRPTDTQYF.